Below, one T cell receptor beta chain is given with its context. Its antigen is currently not known. Base qualities were left out, and no much larger clone turns up one base away. The sample belongs to a study of cytomegalovirus exposure and HLA in healthy donors (TCRdb year 2017). Looking at the study overall: In an earlier analysis of some 610 of the donors, around 300 Gb of sequence data and some 120 million unique TCR beta sequences from some 170 million T cells were reported. The aim of the study was to test whether cataloging public T cell receptors could identify signatures of past pathogen exposure. In a later analysis, previously published TCR beta repertoires from 550 to 750 donors were re-analyzed and high-resolution HLA genotyping was added so that TCR occurrence patterns could be studied. The study used immunosequencing to profile the T cell repertoires of approximately 690 subjects and linked those repertoires to cytomegalovirus serostatus. Among several hundred genotyped donors of the cohort, an average of around 250,000 unique TCR beta nucleotide sequences was sequenced per donor, of which 15% to 20% were non-productive. Besides the first cohort of about 730 subjects, a separate validation cohort made up of around 120 different subjects was used. Donor age, sex, ethnicity and CMV serostatus were compiled together with the repertoire data. An early release that covered more than 550 HLA-typed donors contained around 300 gigabases of sequencing data and about 84 million unique TCR sequences. An earlier analysis of some 500 of the donors used high-throughput TCR beta sequencing to judge whether each TCR beta V gene segment behaved as functional or pseudogenic. All discovery cohort repertoires had been generated on a single sequencing platform. Among the roughly 390 genotyped donors, around 81% belonged to the genetic ancestry cluster associated with self-reported Caucasian donors. The study combined high-throughput TCR immunosequencing, statistical association of individual TCRs with disease status, and machine learning to predict cytomegalovirus infection status. Genome-wide SNP genotypes for about 65% of the roughly 670 donors were used in a later genetic analysis, which treated that subset as a discovery cohort. The later analysis used no new phenotypic data to find candidate immune exposures, relying instead on TCR beta sequences and their occurrence across donors. Five DR-DQ haplotypes were handled as single units for association and clustering, since linkage in the cohort was strong. Class I and class II HLA loci were covered by the typing at four-digit resolution. The number of donors typed differed by locus, with 629-630 for A, B, C, DRB1 and DQB1, around 520 for DQA1, 606 for DPA1, and around 460 for DPB1.

The cohort consisted of 600 to 700 healthy bone marrow donors. All cohort members were sampled while nominally healthy, although unrecorded immune exposures were likely present. The donor was CMV seronegative and was included in the group of over 300 seronegative cohort members. Every donor gave a peripheral blood sample, and the peripheral blood mononuclear cells from that sample were used for TCR beta sequencing. The Qiagen DNeasy Blood Extraction Kit was used to extract genomic DNA from the blood cell samples. The library was obtained by the immunoSEQ multiplex PCR assay. For the multiplex PCR, a mixture combining 60 forward primers for TCR Vbeta segments and 13 reverse primers for TCR Jbeta segments was used. Amplification of the CDR3 region of rearranged TCR beta genes was performed with a multiplex PCR assay on genomic DNA. The Illumina HiSeq System was used to sequence the amplified TCR beta libraries as 87-base-pair reads. As for the authors' bioinformatics: A later analysis counted 75 million to 100 million unique TCR beta chains across the 666 repertoires, and some 11 million of these chains were shared by at least two donors. Raw reads were error-corrected and collapsed into unique sequences by a nearest-neighbor algorithm in which closely related sequences were merged to remove PCR and sequencing errors. CDR3 sequences were aligned to IMGT reference sequences to assign V, D and J gene segments. For a sequence to be retained, at least a six-nucleotide match to both a V gene segment and a J gene segment was required. A rearrangement was called productive if the CDR3 had no stop codons and remained in frame with V and J, and every other rearrangement was called non-productive. Following IMGT convention, CDR3 was defined as the stretch from the second conserved V-encoded cysteine up to the conserved J-encoded phenylalanine. The earlier analysis of 587 of the donors excluded sequences that lacked an unambiguous match to a single V gene segment. In an earlier analysis of several hundred of the donors, a V segment was called functional when productive rearrangements were above 56.7%, and segregating when the standard deviation between donors exceeded 5%. A statistical classification framework was built for diagnosing cytomegalovirus status from the catalog of TCR beta chain sequences. In a later analysis, V and J genes were assigned by comparing TCR nucleotide sequences against IMGT/GENE-DB human TR gene sequences. Using the TCRdist pipeline, a later analysis assigned CDR3 sequences along with most-parsimonious VDJ recombination scenarios. In a later analysis, every TCR beta chain was defined by the combination of its CDR3 amino acid sequence and its V-gene family, and reads without a unique V-gene family were dropped. A later analysis removed 550 to 650 highly shared, low-generation-probability nucleotide sequences to deal with suspected cross-contamination and a sequencing artifact. In a later analysis, a clonal expansion index for each public chain was calculated from normalized within-repertoire ranks of inferred template counts. A later analysis computed generation probabilities with a VDJ recombination model fitted to out-of-frame rearrangements, and checked the results against IGoR. In a later analysis, TCR-TCR, TCR-HLA and TCR-CMV co-occurrence was scored with hypergeometric tests, and a repertoire-size bias correction was applied to TCR pairs. A later analysis estimated false discovery rates by permuting HLA or CMV assignments 20 times. In a later analysis, co-occurring TCRs were grouped with DBSCAN, and TCRdist sequence similarity was added when clustering was performed within HLA-allele-positive subsets. Repertoires with fewer than 30,000 or more than 120,000 public chains were left out of co-occurrence clustering, as were a few repertoires with anomalous nucleotide sharing. The table comes from immuneACCESS by way of TCRdb, which keeps in-frame sequences with V and J called. Part of the clones is missing from these tables; in studies checked, under half for an unresolved V gene and the rest for unknown reasons. V and J calls and clone size are those listed in that table; D and trimming were worked out from the DNA. The sample table lists some 120,000 clones, over 75% of them with a count of one. 1.5% to 2% of the sample is held by the ten biggest clonotypes.

Points the paper makes about the study in general: In a later analysis, HLA-associated TCR beta chains were found to be more clonally expanded and to have lower generation probabilities than equally common non-associated chains. Linkage disequilibrium might explain the correlated functional status among segregating V segments, but an unknown experimental factor could not be ruled out. In an earlier analysis of fewer than 750 of the donors, most TCR beta V segments were observed in productive rearrangements about 87% or about 30% of the time, broadly matching IMGT annotations. It was suggested by the authors that the approach could potentially be generalized to other disease states and immunological phenotypes. Because some donors lacked HLA typing at each locus, the association tests relied only on the typed subset. The earlier analysis of approximately 540 of the donors excluded some 15 rarely observed V segments, including chromosome 9 orphons, because counts were too low. In the study, 150 to 200 TCR beta chains were listed as associated with cytomegalovirus. An association between a missense DCLRE1C variant and V-gene and J-gene trimming of TCR beta chains was found in a later genetic analysis and replicated in an independent cohort. Only TCR beta chains were sequenced in this cohort, and the absence of alpha or paired-chain data limited detectable features. According to a later genetic analysis, donors in an Asian-associated ancestry cluster had fewer N-insertions in productive TCRs than the approximately 690-donor mean. Roughly uniform sequencing depth across donors was assumed in presence/absence analyses, although this assumption may not hold. A group of highly shared sequence variants was considered likely to be a technical artifact of the sequencing pipeline. A further reported finding was that TCR beta sequences accurately predicted the HLA-A and HLA-B alleles for most subjects in the first cohort. Most TCR sequences were seen in very few donors, while some public TCRs were found in many individuals. In a later analysis, several top co-occurrence clusters were reported to appear linked to parvovirus B19, influenza, CMV and Epstein-Barr virus. A later analysis associated approximately 17,000 TCR beta sequences with specific HLA alleles at a false discovery rate of 0.05. CMV serostatus was the only immune exposure information available for the cohort. In a later analysis, the rate of TCR association differed among HLA loci, with DRB1 alleles having the most associated TCRs and HLA-C alleles having the fewest. In a later analysis, most CMV-associated TCR beta chains were found to appear HLA-restricted, with HLA associations seemingly driven largely by CMV exposure. In vitro tests confirmed that a few of the cytomegalovirus-associated TCR beta chains recognize cytomegalovirus antigens. Assigning TCR associations to individual alleles was difficult when HLA alleles, especially DR and DQ, strongly co-occurred. In both the original and validation cohorts, the classifier was reported to diagnose cytomegalovirus status with high specificity and sensitivity.

Sequencing was carried out using PBMCs. This sequence was found in a man aged 40-49 years in good health and CMV-seronegative.

The CDR3 is CASSQQRDRGRADTQYF. The bases are TGTGCCAGCAGCCAACAAAGGGACAGGGGGCGAGCAGATACGCAGTATTTT. This sequence uses TRBV9 and TRBJ2-3; TRBD1 fits 12 bases in the junction. From the germline V gene, CDR1 is SGDLS and CDR2 is YYNGEE. The CDR3 contains 17 residues, cysteine and phenylalanine counted. Only CDR3 DNA remains: 51 bases, in frame from the first base. From V the trimming removes 4 bases and from J it removes 4 bases, while the gene matches leave 10 bases of the junction unaccounted for.